The next 20 T cell receptor beta chains were all read from a single sample in a study of shared clonotypes between healthy human individuals. Profiled with immunoSEQ multiplex PCR; TCRdb holds only in-frame clones, not every one. The data show roughly 2.5 million clones, with approximately 90% seen just once and roughly 0.15% held by the top ten. The source material was naive CD4+ T cells sorted from blood. Subset here: CD45RA+ positively selected. The source of these receptors is a man aged 18 to 29 in good health.

The chain couples TRBV19 to TRBJ1-2; tentatively, D is TRBD1 (6 bases). The V gene's germline CDR1 is LNHDA and CDR2 SQIVND (reference sequence). CDR3 length equals 17 residues. Trimming stripped 4 bases from V and 0 bases from J, with 18 bases between. The CDR3 loop reads CASSTSTGGIANYGYTF. The CDR3 coding sequence is TGTGCCAGTAGTACCTCGACAGGAGGAATAGCTAACTATGGCTACACCTTC.

The J gene is TRBJ2-3, the V gene TRBV11-2, with 8 bases lining up with TRBD2. CDR3 length equals 17 residues. Unmatched junction bases numbered 13, after V lost 5 bases and J lost 3 bases. Germline values: CDR1 SGHAT, CDR2 FQNNGV. CDR3 protein: CASSPTGGATGTDTQYF. DNA for the CDR3: TGTGCCAGCAGCCCGACCGGGGGGGCGACCGGGACAGATACGCAGTATTTT. The variable domain in full, completed from reference TRBV11-2 and TRBJ2-3, reads EAGVAQSPRYKIIEKRQSVAFWCNPISGHATLYWYQQILGQGPKLLIQFQNNGVVDDSQLPKDRFSAERLKGVDSTLKIQPAKLEDSAVYLCASSPTGGATGTDTQYFGPGTRLTVL.

This clone occurred once. This chain joins TRBV30 and TRBJ2-2; 10 positions agree with TRBD1. The CDR3 spans 15 residues. V was clipped by 7 bases and J by 8 bases; unmatched bases: 13. Germline V gene data show CDR1 as GTSNPN and CDR2 as SVGIG (reference sequence). CDR3 region: CALLRDRGTTGELFF. DNA for the CDR3: TGTGCCTTACTTAGGGACAGGGGCACCACAGGGGAGCTGTTTTTT. Variable domain in full (rest from reference TRBV30 and TRBJ2-2): SQTIHQWPATLVQPVGSPLSLECTVEGTSNPNLYWYRQAAGRGLQLLFYSVGIGQISSEVPQNLSASRPQDRQFILSSKKLLLSDSGFYLCALLRDRGTTGELFFGEGSRLTVL.

The chain uses TRBV9 and TRBJ2-1; the D is unclear. V was pared by 4 bases and J by 1 base, with 12 bases between. The germline gives CDR1 SGDLS, CDR2 YYNGEE. The CDR3 has 15 amino acids. The CDR3 DNA sequence: TGTGCCAGCAGCCGCATCTCAGGATCCTACAATGAGCAGTTCTTC. It is translated as CASSRISGSYNEQFF.

The V call is TRBV5-1, the J call TRBJ1-2, with D unresolved. Germline values: CDR1 SGHRS, CDR2 YFSETQ. The V and J ends lost 1 base and 3 bases respectively, with 4 bases between them. The CDR3 spans 12 residues. CDR3 amino acids: CASSLRDYGYTF. CDR3 coding DNA: TGCGCCAGCAGCTTGCGGGACTATGGCTACACCTTC.

The chain employs TRBV2 and TRBJ2-7; TRBD1 matches at 7 bases. Germline CDR1 reads SNHLY; CDR2 reads FYNNEI. The CDR3 loop spans 14 amino acids. With 5 bases clipped from V and 1 base from J, the junction kept 5 bases outside the gene matches. DNA of the CDR3: TGTGCCAGCAGTTACGGACAGGTTTCCTACGAGCAGTACTTC. Its protein product is CASSYGQVSYEQYF.

The chain combines TRBV9 with TRBJ2-3, with D unresolved. V shed 7 bases and J shed 3 bases, with 6 bases lying between them. The CDR3 runs 11 residues. Germline V lookup: CDR1 SGDLS, CDR2 YYNGEE. In nucleotides, the CDR3 is TGTGCCAGCGGGGAAACAGATACGCAGTATTTT. Encoded protein: CASGETDTQYF.

The chain is built from TRBV10-3 and TRBJ2-2; TRBD2 matches at 8 bases. V dropped 4 bases and J dropped 7; count of bases not matched to a gene: 8. CDR1 and CDR2 from the germline V gene are ENHRY and SYGVKD. This CDR3 contains 15 residues. The CDR3 loop is CAISAGLARGGELFF. The DNA for the CDR3 is TGTGCCATCAGTGCTGGACTAGCCCGGGGCGGGGAGCTGTTTTTT.

The chain has TRBV2 and TRBJ2-1; either TRBD1 or TRBD2 may fit D (5 bases each). CDR1 is SNHLY and CDR2 is FYNNEI in the germline V gene. The CDR3 length is 11 residues. Trimming left V 8 bases short and J 7 bases short, with 9 bases between. CDR3 in amino acids: CASGGDNEQFF. In DNA form, the CDR3 reads TGTGCCAGCGGGGGAGATAATGAGCAGTTCTTC.

The chain joins TRBV11-2 to TRBJ2-1, with D maybe TRBD1 (6 bases). Between the trimmed V and J ends, which lost 4 bases and 4 bases, there was a span of 11 bases. The CDR3 spans 14 residues. Germline values: CDR1 SGHAT, CDR2 FQNNGV. The CDR3 DNA reads as TGTGCCAGCAGCTCCCGACAGGAGTACAATGAGCAGTTCTTC. Translating gives CASSSRQEYNEQFF. Based on the CDR3 plus reference TRBV11-2 and TRBJ2-1, the full variable domain is EAGVAQSPRYKIIEKRQSVAFWCNPISGHATLYWYQQILGQGPKLLIQFQNNGVVDDSQLPKDRFSAERLKGVDSTLKIQPAKLEDSAVYLCASSSRQEYNEQFFGPGTRLTVL.

The chain has TRBV5-1 and TRBJ1-5; D not resolved. Looked up from germline, CDR1 is SGHRS and CDR2 is YFSETQ. This CDR3 spans 13 amino acids. Between the trimmed V and J ends, which lost 4 bases and 4 bases, there was a span of 9 bases. The CDR3: CASSTTGNQPQHF. CDR3 in DNA: TGCGCCAGCAGCACGACGGGGAATCAGCCCCAGCATTTT.

This clone occurred once. The rearrangement joins TRBV10-1 to TRBJ1-4; no firm D call. Trimming took 10 bases from V and 5 from J, leaving 14 bases between them. The CDR3 totals 13 residues. Germline CDR1 is WNHNN and CDR2 is SYGVQD (reference sequence). CDR3 sequence (DNA): TGCGCCACCTCCTCCGGGAACAATGAAAAACTGTTTTTT. Translated: CATSSGNNEKLFF.

The chain couples TRBV4-2 to TRBJ1-1; 8 bases line up with TRBD1. V shed 0 bases, J shed 0 bases, and the junction held 12 bases outside the gene matches. The length of the CDR3 is 19 residues. The germline V gene encodes CDR1 LGHNA and CDR2 YNFKEQ. CDR3 protein: CASSQDRRGQGVMNTEAFF. DNA of the CDR3: TGTGCCAGCAGCCAAGATAGAAGAGGACAGGGTGTTATGAACACTGAAGCTTTCTTT.

The chain employs TRBV18 and TRBJ1-1; the D is unclear. The V gene's germline CDR1 is KGHSH and CDR2 LQKENI. Trimming took 2 bases from V and 0 from J, leaving 10 bases between them. The CDR3 is 15 residues long. CDR3 in amino acids: CASSPREGLNTEAFF. The CDR3 nucleotides are TGTGCCAGCTCACCAAGGGAGGGCTTGAACACTGAAGCTTTCTTT. The full variable domain, its missing parts supplied by reference TRBV18 and TRBJ1-1, is NAGVMQNPRHLVRRRGQEARLRCSPMKGHSHVYWYRQLPEEGLKFMVYLQKENIIDESGMPKERFSAEFPKEGPSILRIQQVVRGDSAAYFCASSPREGLNTEAFFGQGTRLTVV.

The chain couples TRBV19 to TRBJ1-2, with 12 bases identical to TRBD1. Unmatched junction bases numbered 6, after V lost 2 bases and J lost 5 bases. From germline, CDR1 is LNHDA and CDR2 SQIVND (reference sequence). CDR3 length: 16 residues. The CDR3: CASSIQGTGGEYGYTF. For the CDR3, the DNA is TGTGCCAGTAGTATACAGGGGACAGGGGGCGAGTATGGCTACACCTTC.

The chain combines TRBV5-1 with TRBJ1-6; 10 nucleotides line up with TRBD1. V gave up 0 bases and J gave up 7 bases; unmatched junction bases: 4. This CDR3 has 16 residues. Per germline, CDR1 SGHRS and CDR2 YFSETQ. Written as DNA, the CDR3 is TGCGCCAGCAGCTTGGGACAGGGGGCACAAAATTCACCCCTCCACTTT. Translating it yields CASSLGQGAQNSPLHF.

The chain couples TRBV14 to TRBJ1-2, with 10 bases identical to TRBD1. This CDR3 spans 15 amino acids. V gave up 4 bases and J gave up 8 bases; unmatched junction bases: 10. Germline-derived CDR1 and CDR2 are SGHDN and FVKESK. DNA for the CDR3: TGTGCCAGCAGCCGGCTAAGACAGGGGGCAGGAGGCTACACCTTC. It is translated as CASSRLRQGAGGYTF. Filled out from reference TRBV14 and TRBJ1-2, the complete variable domain reads EAGVTQFPSHSVIEKGQTVTLRCDPISGHDNLYWYRRVMGKEIKFLLHFVKESKQDESGMPNNRFLAERTGGTYSTLKVQPAELEDSGVYFCASSRLRQGAGGYTFGSGTRLTVV.

The chain is built from TRBV19 and TRBJ1-1, with D perhaps TRBD1 (6 bases). Trimming stripped 6 bases from V and 4 bases from J, with 15 bases between. In germline, CDR1 is LNHDA, CDR2 SQIVND (reference sequence). The CDR3 has 14 amino acids. The CDR3 loop reads CASRHREGITEAFF. The CDR3 DNA follows: TGTGCCAGTAGGCACAGGGAGGGGATCACTGAAGCTTTCTTT.

The chain links TRBV7-2 to TRBJ2-3, with D perhaps TRBD2 (6 bases). The germline V gene has CDR1 SGHTA and CDR2 FQGNSA. The CDR3 extends over 15 amino acids. V lost 5 bases and J lost 5, with 17 bases in between. The CDR3 coding sequence is TGTGCCAGCAGCCCGGGACTTTCCACGGGAGATACGCAGTATTTT. It specifies CASSPGLSTGDTQYF.

The chain uses TRBV5-5 and TRBJ1-5; 11 positions agree with TRBD1. Trimming removed 3 bases from V and 2 bases from J; junction bases left unmatched: 7. Germline V gene data show CDR1 as SGHKS and CDR2 as YYEKEE (reference sequence). The CDR3 is 17 amino acids. The CDR3 reads CASSWGTGGFGNQPQHF. DNA of the CDR3: TGTGCCAGCAGCTGGGGGACAGGGGGTTTTGGCAATCAGCCCCAGCATTTT.